The source of this T cell receptor (beta chain) is a study of T-cell reconstitution after alpha-beta-depleted transplantation in children. Notes on this clonotype: Its specificity is unknown.

Germline trimming cut 5 bases from V and 0 bases from J; bases unmatched to any gene: 7. Germline CDR1 reads DFQATT; CDR2 reads SNEGSKA (reference sequence). CDR3 size: 14 residues. For TCRbeta, the library was prepared with unique molecular identifiers. TCRdb called the PCR reads again in MiXCR, with one record for every CDR3 protein. The table lists about 640,000 distinct CDR3 sequences, 10% to 15% of them singletons. Study-wide results and caveats: Several hundred graft clones that had expanded were reportedly the source of alpha-beta T cells about two months after transplant. Newly produced T cells mostly accounted for T-cell counts and diversity one year post-transplant.

The sample here was PBMCs, mostly from graft donor cells, taken 360 days after TCRalphabeta/CD19-depleted stem cell transplant. The chain combines TRBV20-1 with TRBJ2-7, with 7 bases lining up with TRBD2. This receptor was obtained from a male patient aged 10-17 years who had a stem cell transplant for acute myeloid leukemia, so the T cells may come from the graft donor. The CDR3 sequence is CSAPVLAISYEQYF. DNA for the CDR3: TGCAGTGCTCCCGTACTAGCGATCTCCTACGAGCAGTACTTC.